The 32 T cell receptor beta chains below come from one sample, sequenced in a study of T cells in women clearing cervical HPV infection. Sequencing was performed with immunoSEQ multiplex PCR; in TCRdb, only in-frame clones are kept and a portion is missing. This sample's table reports nearly 35,000 clones. Source material: blood buffy coat. These receptors all come from a woman aged 18 to 69 with a cervical HPV16 infection that either progressed to CIN3+ or cleared (not recorded which).

As to this clone: Coverage ceases 3 residues before the CDR3 finishes, and the germline J gene fills in the end. This sequence joins TRBV5-1 and TRBJ2-3; a weak D match, TRBD2 (6 bases). Germline CDR1 and CDR2: SGHRS and YFSETQ. Trimming left V 0 bases short and J 3 bases short, with 14 bases between. The CDR3 contains 16 residues. The CDR3 bases that were read are TGCGCCAGCAGCTTGGCCAGAGCGGGCGGGACAGATACG. Translated: CASSLARAGGTDT. The full CDR3 sequence reads CASSLARAGGTDTQYF. Drawing the rest from reference TRBV5-1 and TRBJ2-3, the complete variable domain is KAGVTQTPRYLIKTRGQQVTLSCSPISGHRSVSWYQQTPGQGLQFLFEYFSETQRNKGNFPGRFSGRQFSNSRSEMNVSTLELGDSALYLCASSLARAGGTDTQYFGPGTRLTVL.

To note about this clone: Read sequence stops 3 residues before the CDR3 end, and the germline J gene provides the missing end. The V gene is TRBV4-1, the J gene TRBJ2-7, with TRBD2 identical over 13 bases. The CDR3 runs to 16 residues. With 3 bases clipped from V and 4 bases from J, the junction kept 6 bases outside the gene matches. Germline V CDR1 and CDR2: MGHRA, YSYEKL. This CDR3 reads CASSQRTSGSTYEQYF. Partial CDR3 DNA: TGCGCCAGCAGCCAGAGGACTAGCGGGAGTACGTACGAG.

CDR3 DNA (partial): TGCGCCAGCAGCTTGGAAGGACCAGGGAGTGAGACC. Translating it yields CASSLEGPGSET. The complete CDR3 reads CASSLEGPGSETQYF. The chain has TRBV5-1 and TRBJ2-5; the D gene could be TRBD1 or TRBD2 (5 bases each). The CDR3 is cut off 3 residues early in the read; its end comes from the germline J gene. The CDR3 extends over 15 amino acids. Trimming cost V 0 bases and J 5 bases, with 14 bases left between them. Germline loops: CDR1 SGHRS, CDR2 YFSETQ.

CDR3 sequence reads: CATKGQGFGELFF. The CDR3 DNA, read in part, is TGCGCCACCAAGGGACAGGGGTTCGGGGAG. The chain uses TRBV10-2 and TRBJ2-2; TRBD1 aligns across 10 bases. The CDR3 is cut off 3 residues early in the read; its end comes from the germline J gene. The CDR3 has 13 amino acids. The germline CDR1 and CDR2 sequences are WSHSY and SAAADI. Losses at the gene ends were 10 bases for V and 7 bases for J; bases not matched to a gene: 6.

Of note for this clone: The CDR3 goes on 3 residues after the read ends, and that part is filled in from the germline J gene. The chain recombines TRBV2 with TRBJ1-3, with D perhaps matching TRBD1 (5 bases). This CDR3 is built from 17 residues. Trimming removed 1 base at V and 0 bases at J, with 13 bases between. Per germline, CDR1 SNHLY and CDR2 FYNNEI. CDR3 loop: CASSEGQGGFSGNTIYF. Incomplete CDR3 DNA: TGTGCCAGCAGTGAAGGTCAGGGCGGCTTCTCTGGAAACACC.

As for this clone: The read stops 3 residues short of the end of the CDR3; the missing end is completed from the germline J gene. The rearrangement joins TRBV7-8 to TRBJ2-2; D call uncertain. CDR3 length: 13 residues. Germline CDR1 reads SGHVS; CDR2 reads FQNEAQ. Deletions cut 5 bases from V and 3 bases from J, with 7 bases between. Incomplete CDR3 DNA: TGTGCCAGCAGCCCACAATACACCGGGGAG. As protein: CASSPQYTGE. The whole CDR3 region reads CASSPQYTGELFF.

With regard to this clone: The read is 3 residues too short to cover the CDR3 end, so that end is filled in from the germline J gene. The V and J genes are TRBV7-8 and TRBJ1-2; maybe TRBD1 (6 bases). CDR1 and CDR2 (germline): SGHVS, FQNEAQ. The CDR3 loop spans 15 amino acids. Trimming took 5 bases from V and 6 from J, leaving 19 bases between them. CDR3 in amino acids: CASSVLNRVTDGYTF. CDR3 DNA (partial): TGTGCCAGCAGCGTATTAAACAGGGTAACGGATGGC.

With respect to this clone: The read finishes 3 residues shy of the CDR3 end, and the germline J gene is used to complete it. V gene TRBV6-2 or TRBV6-3 combines with J gene TRBJ2-6; D not resolved. This CDR3 spans 14 amino acids. Germline CDR1 is MNHEY and CDR2 is SVGEGT. The V end lost 6 bases, the J end lost 5 bases, and 11 bases lay between the germline ends. The CDR3 loop is CASSQEIWANVLTF. Incomplete CDR3 DNA: TGTGCCAGCAGCCAGGAGATTTGGGCCAACGTC.

As for this clone: The read comes to an end 3 residues before the CDR3 does, leaving the germline J gene to fill in the end. This chain links TRBV7-8 with TRBJ2-7, with 8 nucleotides matching TRBD2. The V segment lost 5 bases and the J segment 4 bases; nucleotides outside the gene matches: 7. This CDR3 spans 14 amino acids. Germline loops: CDR1 SGHVS, CDR2 FQNEAQ. Incomplete CDR3 DNA: TGTGCCAGCAGCGAACTAGCGGTAATTTACGAG. Translated: CASSELAVIYE. In full, the CDR3 reads CASSELAVIYEQYF.

Comments on this clone: The observed sequence ends 3 residues before the CDR3 terminus, with the missing tail filled in from the germline J gene. This chain links TRBV29-1 with TRBJ2-5, with TRBD2 matching over 8 bases. Germline-derived CDR1 and CDR2 are SQVTM and ANQGSEA. The trim removed 8 bases at V and 5 bases at J, leaving 13 bases unmatched. CDR3 length equals 14 residues. The CDR3 sequence is CSSAAAGGRETQYF. The sequenced part of the CDR3 DNA is TGCAGCTCTGCGGCGGCGGGGGGCCGCGAGACC.

Turning to this clone: The CDR3 is cut off 3 residues early in the read; its end comes from the germline J gene. The V and J genes are TRBV7-3 and TRBJ2-3; 7 bases agree with TRBD2. This CDR3 has 14 residues. Germline assignment: CDR1 SGHTA and CDR2 FQGTGA. V was pared by 4 bases and J by 0 bases, with 1 base of the junction left unmatched. CDR3 sequence: CASSWGGSTDTQYF. The DNA read from the CDR3 is TGTGCCAGCAGCTGGGGGGGAAGCACAGATACG.

A word on this clone: With the read ending 3 residues before the CDR3 end, the germline J gene is used to fill in that end. The chain couples TRBV10-3 to TRBJ1-1; D gene unclear. The germline CDR1 and CDR2 sequences are ENHRY and SYGVKD. V was cut by 4 bases and J by 3 bases, with 15 bases left in between. The CDR3 has 15 amino acids. The sequenced CDR3 bases are TGTGCCATCAGTGCTCAGGTAAACTGGGACACTGAA. This translates into CAISAQVNWDTE. The CDR3 in full is CAISAQVNWDTEAFF.

Details on this clone: From the germline J gene comes the end of the CDR3, since the read stops 3 residues before it. The gene calls are TRBV5-1 and TRBJ1-1; no definite D call. The CDR3 covers 13 residues. Germline V gene data show CDR1 as SGHRS and CDR2 as YFSETQ. Trimming cost V 4 bases and J 4 bases, with 11 bases left between them. The CDR3 spells CASSPQMATEAFF. The DNA read from the CDR3 is TGCGCCAGCAGCCCGCAGATGGCCACTGAA.

With respect to this clone: The CDR3 extends 3 residues past the end of the read, so its final part is completed from the germline J gene. The V and J genes are TRBV20-1 and TRBJ2-3, with 9 bases aligning to TRBD2. CDR3 length: 14 amino acids. Germline assignment: CDR1 DFQATT and CDR2 SNEGSKA (reference sequence). CDR3 residues: CSSNPGTSKQTQYF. The sequenced part of the CDR3 DNA is TGCAGTTCCAACCCCGGGACTAGCAAACAGACG.

CDR3 DNA (partial): TGTGCCAGCCATTATCAGGACGGGGAG. Amino acids: CASHYQDGE. The whole CDR3 sequence reads CASHYQDGELFF. The chain couples TRBV6-2 or TRBV6-3 to TRBJ2-2; D ambiguous. Read data end 3 residues before the CDR3 end; the end is taken from the germline J gene. With 8 bases removed from V and 7 bases from J, the gap between germline ends came to 11 bases. The germline CDR1 and CDR2 sequences are MNHEY and SVGEGT. This CDR3 is 12 amino acids long.

A word on this clone: Coverage ceases 3 residues before the CDR3 finishes, and the germline J gene fills in the end. The V call is TRBV18, the J call TRBJ1-2, with D hard to call. The CDR3 runs to 16 residues. Germline CDR1 is KGHSH and CDR2 is LQKENI. The chain's CDR3 is CASSPTSGRYSYDYTF. The CDR3 bases that were read are TGTGCCAGCTCACCCACTAGCGGGAGATACTCCTACGAC.

Points on this clone: A read error may account for a junction end that differs from germline. The DNA ends 3 residues before the CDR3 does, and the rest of the CDR3 is filled in from the germline J gene. The chain combines TRBV4-2 with TRBJ2-2; D is unclear. The CDR3 covers 14 residues. The germline V gene encodes CDR1 LGHNA and CDR2 YNFKEQ. The covered CDR3 bases are TGCGCCAGCAGCCAAGTGTCCGACACCGGGGAG. This gives the protein CASSQVSDTGE. From start to end, the CDR3 is CASSQVSDTGELFF.

A word on this clone: At one of its ends the junction is not consistent with the germline gene, which may arise from a read error. The CDR3 is cut off 3 residues early in the read; its end comes from the germline J gene. Other DNA sequences in this specimen translate into the identical CDR3. The V call is TRBV29-1, the J call TRBJ1-3, with TRBD1 matching over 12 bases. Germline V lookup: CDR1 SQVTM, CDR2 ANQGSEA. The CDR3 is made up of 14 amino acids. The CDR3 is CSVGQGAAGNTIYF. The sequenced part of the CDR3 DNA is TGCAGCGTGGGACAGGGGGCGGCTGGAAACACG.

Details on this clone: The missing CDR3 end, 3 residues past where the read stops, is filled in from the germline J gene. The rearrangement uses TRBV10-3 and TRBJ1-6; tentatively, D is TRBD1 (5 bases). V lost 3 bases to trimming and J lost 0 bases, with 9 bases between them. Germline CDR1 reads ENHRY; CDR2 reads SYGVKD. This CDR3 is 16 amino acids long. CDR3 amino acids: CAISEFRDSYNSPLHF. The part of the CDR3 DNA that was read is TGTGCCATCAGTGAATTCAGGGACTCCTATAATTCACCC.

In the case of this clone: The read ends 3 residues shy of where the CDR3 ends; the end is completed using the germline J gene. The chain recombines TRBV7-2 with TRBJ1-2, with a weak D call TRBD1 (6 bases). The CDR3 totals 14 residues. The germline V gene has CDR1 SGHTA and CDR2 FQGNSA. CDR3 amino acids: CASSLAGASYDYTF. The CDR3 bases that were read are TGTGCCAGCAGCTTAGCGGGGGCCTCCTACGAC.

A note on this clone: The read comes to an end 3 residues before the CDR3 does, leaving the germline J gene to fill in the end. V and J are TRBV5-1 and TRBJ2-3, with D maybe TRBD1 (6 bases). V gave up 4 bases and J gave up 4 bases, with 16 bases separating them. The CDR3 totals 15 residues. Germline CDR1 SGHRS, CDR2 YFSETQ. The CDR3 reads CASSAIGTPADTQYF. The part of the CDR3 DNA that was read is TGCGCCAGCAGCGCAATCGGGACACCGGCAGATACG.

Regarding this clone: The read stops 3 residues short of the end of the CDR3; the missing end is completed from the germline J gene. The chain links TRBV7-6 to TRBJ2-2; 10 bases fit TRBD1. J was trimmed by 4 bases and V by 6 bases; bases with no gene match: 2. Germline-derived CDR1 and CDR2 are SGHVS and FNYEAQ. The CDR3 extends over 14 amino acids. The sequenced part of the CDR3 DNA is TGTGCCAGCAGTGGGACAGGGGTCACCGGGGAG. It codes for CASSGTGVTGE. The full CDR3 is CASSGTGVTGELFF.

As concerns this clone: The CDR3 end is not reached by the read, which stops 3 residues before it; the germline J gene fills it in. The chain is built from TRBV2 and TRBJ2-4; 7 bases map to TRBD2. This CDR3 is 15 amino acids long. Trimming at V came to 9 bases and at J to 0 bases, leaving 8 bases not matched to a gene. The V gene's germline CDR1 is SNHLY and CDR2 FYNNEI. CDR3 protein: CASRRLAVAKNIQYF. The CDR3 bases that were read are TGTGCCAGTAGAAGACTAGCTGTAGCCAAAAACATT.

To note about this clone: The read finishes 3 residues shy of the CDR3 end, and the germline J gene is used to complete it. The chain joins TRBV18 to TRBJ2-7; 11 positions match TRBD2. Trimming cost V 1 base and J 2 bases; bases outside gene matches: 4. The CDR3 is made up of 16 amino acids. Germline loops: CDR1 KGHSH, CDR2 LQKENI. The sequenced part of the CDR3 DNA is TGTGCCAGCTCACCACTCACTAGCGGGGGCACCTACGAG. It codes for CASSPLTSGGTYE. The entire CDR3 protein is CASSPLTSGGTYEQYF.

Concerning this clone: The CDR3 end is not reached by the read, which stops 3 residues before it; the germline J gene fills it in. The chain carries TRBV5-3 and TRBJ2-7, with 10 nucleotides matching TRBD2. Being an ORF, TRBV5-3 has a function that is uncertain. The CDR3 covers 17 residues. With V trimmed by 4 bases and J by 3 bases, 13 bases remained unmatched. The sequenced part of the CDR3 DNA is TGTGCCAGAAGCCGCTGGCAGCGGGAGGGCTCTATCTACGAG. The encoded protein is CARSRWQREGSIYE. The full CDR3 is CARSRWQREGSIYEQYF.

Worth noting for this clone: The read terminates 3 residues before the CDR3 end, so the remaining end is supplied by the germline J gene. The gene calls are TRBV20-1 and TRBJ2-1, with 9 bases matching TRBD2. Trimming cost V 6 bases and J 5 bases; bases outside gene matches: 8. Looked up from germline, CDR1 is DFQATT and CDR2 is SNEGSKA (reference sequence). The CDR3 has 14 residues. This chain's CDR3 is CSAVAGVFNNEQFF. The part of the CDR3 DNA that was read is TGCAGTGCAGTAGCGGGAGTGTTCAACAATGAG.

Remarks on this clone: With the read ending 3 residues before the CDR3 end, the germline J gene is used to fill in that end. The V and J genes are TRBV11-2 and TRBJ1-4, with 10 bases lining up with TRBD1. The CDR3 runs to 13 residues. Germline V gene data show CDR1 as SGHAT and CDR2 as FQNNGV. CDR3 residues: CASTTPGQGKLFF. The part of the CDR3 DNA that was read is TGTGCCAGCACCACACCGGGACAGGGGAAA.

With regard to this clone: The read falls 3 residues short of the CDR3 end, and the missing part is taken from the germline J gene. The chain carries TRBV6-2 or TRBV6-3 and TRBJ1-1, with D possibly matching TRBD1 (6 bases). The CDR3 extends over 16 amino acids. Germline CDR1 is MNHEY and CDR2 is SVGEGT. The V and J ends lost 2 bases and 0 bases respectively, with 13 bases between them. CDR3 amino acids: CASSYLQGTLNTEAFF. Incomplete CDR3 DNA: TGTGCCAGCAGTTACCTGCAGGGGACGTTGAACACTGAA.

Comments on this clone: The CDR3 end is not reached by the read, which stops 3 residues before it; the germline J gene fills it in. The chain couples TRBV5-1 to TRBJ2-5; 7 positions match TRBD2. Germline CDR1 and CDR2: SGHRS and YFSETQ. The CDR3 runs 14 residues. Losses at the gene ends were 4 bases for V and 4 bases for J; bases not matched to a gene: 7. The sequenced part of the CDR3 DNA is TGCGCCAGCAGCCCGTCGGCTAGCGGAGAGACC. Amino acid sequence: CASSPSASGET. The complete CDR3 sequence is CASSPSASGETQYF.

As to this clone: With the read ending 3 residues before the CDR3 end, the germline J gene is used to fill in that end. This rearrangement joins TRBV2 to TRBJ2-1; 7 bases agree with TRBD2. The germline V gene encodes CDR1 SNHLY and CDR2 FYNNEI. V shed 4 bases and J 3 bases; nucleotides not matched to a gene: 6. The CDR3 runs 15 residues. The CDR3 region is CASSGEREVYNEQFF. The sequenced CDR3 bases are TGTGCCAGCAGTGGCGAGCGGGAAGTCTACAATGAG. Variable domain in full (rest from reference TRBV2 and TRBJ2-1): EPEVTQTPSHQVTQMGQEVILRCVPISNHLYFYWYRQILGQKVEFLVSFYNNEISEKSEIFDDQFSVERPDGSNFTLKIRSTKLEDSAMYFCASSGEREVYNEQFFGPGTRLTVL.

Partial CDR3 DNA: TGTGCCAGCAGTCCAGGTGCGGGATACGAG. This codes for CASSPGAGYE. The CDR3, in full, reads CASSPGAGYEQYF. The chain employs TRBV11-2 and TRBJ2-7, with D maybe TRBD2 (6 bases). The sequenced fragment ends 3 residues before the CDR3 boundary, so the rest is inferred from the germline J gene. The germline V gene has CDR1 SGHAT and CDR2 FQNNGV. The CDR3 is made up of 13 amino acids. Trimming cost V 6 bases and J 4 bases, with 13 bases left between them.

As for this clone: The read terminates 3 residues ahead of where the CDR3 ends, so the germline J gene completes it. The V gene is TRBV20-1, the J gene TRBJ2-1, with 8 bases lining up with TRBD2. The CDR3 has 12 residues. Germline values: CDR1 DFQATT, CDR2 SNEGSKA (reference sequence). The trim removed 8 bases at V and 6 bases at J, leaving 6 bases unmatched. Partial CDR3 DNA: TGCAGTATAGCGGGGAAAAGCAATGAG. It encodes CSIAGKSNE. The entire CDR3 reads CSIAGKSNEQFF.